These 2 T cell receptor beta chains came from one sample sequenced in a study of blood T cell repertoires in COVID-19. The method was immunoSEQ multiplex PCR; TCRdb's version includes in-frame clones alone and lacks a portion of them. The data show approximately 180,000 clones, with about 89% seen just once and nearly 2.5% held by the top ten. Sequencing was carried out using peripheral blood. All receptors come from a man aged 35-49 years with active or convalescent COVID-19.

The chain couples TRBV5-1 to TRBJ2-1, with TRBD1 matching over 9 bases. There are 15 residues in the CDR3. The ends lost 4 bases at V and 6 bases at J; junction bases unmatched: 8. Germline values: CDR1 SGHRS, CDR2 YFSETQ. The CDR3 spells CASSPGTGRGNEQFF. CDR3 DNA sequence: TGCGCCAGCAGCCCGGGGACAGGGAGGGGCAATGAGCAGTTCTTC.

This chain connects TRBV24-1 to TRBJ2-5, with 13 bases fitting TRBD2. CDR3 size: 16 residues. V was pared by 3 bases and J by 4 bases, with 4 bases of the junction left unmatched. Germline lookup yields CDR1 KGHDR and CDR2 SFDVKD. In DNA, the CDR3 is TGTGCCACCAGTGATAGAACTAGCGGGGGGGCAGAGACCCAGTACTTC. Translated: CATSDRTSGGAETQYF.